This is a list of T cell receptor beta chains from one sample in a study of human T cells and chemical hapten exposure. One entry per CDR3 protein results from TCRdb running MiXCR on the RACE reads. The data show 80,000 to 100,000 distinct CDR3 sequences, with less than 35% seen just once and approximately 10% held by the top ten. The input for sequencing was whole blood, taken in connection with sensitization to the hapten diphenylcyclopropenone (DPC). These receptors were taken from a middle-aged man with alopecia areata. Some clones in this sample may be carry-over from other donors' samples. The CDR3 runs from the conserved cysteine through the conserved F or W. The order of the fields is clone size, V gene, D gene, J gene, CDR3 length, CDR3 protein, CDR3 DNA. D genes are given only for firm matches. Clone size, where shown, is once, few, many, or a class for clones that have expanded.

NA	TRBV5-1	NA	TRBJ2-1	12	CASRAEYNEQFF	TGCGCCAGCAGAGCGGAATACAATGAGCAGTTCTTC
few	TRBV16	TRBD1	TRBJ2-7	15	CASSPNRDSSYEQYF	TGTGCCAGCAGCCCTAACCGGGACAGCTCCTACGAGCAGTACTTC
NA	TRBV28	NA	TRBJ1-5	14	CASSFRGLNQPQHF	TGTGCCAGCAGTTTCCGGGGGCTCAATCAGCCCCAGCATTTT
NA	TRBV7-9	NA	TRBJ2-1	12	CASSSLHNEQFF	TGTGCCAGCAGCTCTCTCCACAATGAGCAGTTCTTC
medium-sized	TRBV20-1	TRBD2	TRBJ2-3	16	CSADIRLAGSTDTQYF	TGCAGTGCGGACATCCGGCTAGCGGGTAGCACAGATACGCAGTATTTT
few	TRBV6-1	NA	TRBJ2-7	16	CASSTSVGSLAGEQYF	NA
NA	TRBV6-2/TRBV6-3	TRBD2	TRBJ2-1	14	CASSYATTSGEQFF	TGTGCCAGCAGTTACGCGACGACTAGCGGGGAGCAGTTCTTC
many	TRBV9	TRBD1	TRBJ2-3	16	CASSPQTGGKTDTQYF	TGTGCCAGCAGCCCACAGACAGGGGGCAAAACAGATACGCAGTATTTT
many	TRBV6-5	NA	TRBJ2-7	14	CASRADVTRNEQYF	TGTGCCAGCAGAGCGGACGTCACCCGGAACGAGCAGTACTTC
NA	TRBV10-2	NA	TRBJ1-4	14	CASSTTATNEKLFF	TGCGCCAGCAGTACAACCGCAACTAATGAAAAACTGTTTTTT
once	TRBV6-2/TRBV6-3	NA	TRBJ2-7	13	CASSYTATHGEYF	TGTGCCAGCAGTTACACCGCGACCCACGGGGAGTACTTC
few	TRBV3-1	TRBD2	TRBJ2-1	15	CASSPRTSGIFEQFF	TGTGCCAGCAGCCCAAGGACTAGCGGGATCTTTGAGCAGTTCTTC
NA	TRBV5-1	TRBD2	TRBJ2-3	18	CASSLARFEAGRADTQYF	TGCGCCAGCAGCTTGGCCCGTTTTGAAGCGGGGAGGGCAGATACGCAGTATTTT
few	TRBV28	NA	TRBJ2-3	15	CASSSPSPGTDTQYF	TGTGCCAGCAGTTCGCCTTCCCCTGGCACAGATACGCAGTATTTT
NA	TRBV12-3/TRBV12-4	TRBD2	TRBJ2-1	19	CASSLVFRTSESSYNEQFF	TGTGCCAGCAGTTTAGTATTTCGGACTAGCGAGAGCTCCTACAATGAGCAGTTCTTC
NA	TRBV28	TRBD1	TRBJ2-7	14	CASRWDRAAYEQYF	TGTGCCAGCAGGTGGGACAGGGCGGCCTACGAGCAGTACTTC
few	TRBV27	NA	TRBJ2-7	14	CASSSTPPDYEQYF	TGTGCCAGCAGTTCGACACCCCCTGACTACGAGCAGTACTTC
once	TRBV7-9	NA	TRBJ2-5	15	CASSTGLGSQATQYF	TGTGCCAGCAGCACCGGACTGGGCAGTCAAGCGACCCAGTACTTC
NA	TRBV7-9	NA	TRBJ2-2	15	CASSQGPLGPGELFF	TGTGCCAGCAGCCAAGGACCGCTTGGCCCGGGGGAGCTGTTTTTT
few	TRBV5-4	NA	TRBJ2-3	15	CASSLREGSTDTQYF	TGTGCCAGCAGCTTGCGGGAAGGAAGCACAGATACGCAGTATTTT
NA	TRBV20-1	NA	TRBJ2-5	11	CSARVVETQYF	TGCAGCGCTAGAGTAGTTGAGACCCAGTACTTC
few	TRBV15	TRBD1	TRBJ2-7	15	CATSREGTGVYEQYF	TGTGCCACCAGCAGAGAGGGGACAGGGGTTTACGAGCAGTACTTC
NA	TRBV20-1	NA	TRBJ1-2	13	CSARIDRNYGYTF	TGCAGTGCTAGGATCGACAGGAACTATGGCTACACCTTC
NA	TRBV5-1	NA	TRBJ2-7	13	CASSRDMTYEQYF	TGCGCCAGCAGCCGAGACATGACCTACGAGCAGTACTTC
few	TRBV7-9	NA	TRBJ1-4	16	CASSHRDGGTNEKLFF	TGTGCCAGCAGCCACCGGGACGGGGGGACTAATGAAAAACTGTTTTTT
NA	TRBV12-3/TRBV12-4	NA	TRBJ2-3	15	CASSLSSLIGRVQYF	TGTGCCAGCAGTCTCAGCAGTTTAATAGGACGAGTGCAGTATTTT
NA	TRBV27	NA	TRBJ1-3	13	CASSPSGTNTIYF	TGTGCCAGCAGTCCATCAGGGACAAACACCATATATTTT
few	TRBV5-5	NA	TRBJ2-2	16	CASSLFGGGITGELFF	TGTGCCAGCAGCTTGTTCGGGGGAGGCATAACCGGGGAGCTGTTTTTT
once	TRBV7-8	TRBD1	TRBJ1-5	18	CASSINYGQGASNQPQHF	TGTGCCAGCAGCATCAACTATGGACAGGGGGCTAGTAATCAGCCCCAGCATTTT
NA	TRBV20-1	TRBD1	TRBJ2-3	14	CSAVTGDIADTQYF	TGCAGTGCGGTTACAGGGGACATCGCAGATACGCAGTATTTT
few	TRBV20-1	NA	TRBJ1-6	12	CSARTGNSPLHF	TGCAGTGCCAGGACTGGTAATTCACCCCTCCACTTT
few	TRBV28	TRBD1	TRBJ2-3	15	CASSLGTGNADTQYF	TGTGCCAGCAGTTTAGGGACAGGGAACGCAGATACGCAGTATTTT
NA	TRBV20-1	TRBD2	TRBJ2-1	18	CSASQELAGVVSVGEQFF	TGCAGTGCTAGCCAAGAACTAGCGGGAGTGGTAAGTGTTGGTGAGCAGTTCTTC
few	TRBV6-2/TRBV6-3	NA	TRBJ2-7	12	CASRMTAYEQYF	TGTGCCAGCCGCATGACAGCCTACGAGCAGTACTTC